Listed here are 29 T cell receptor beta chains from one sample, sequenced in a study of T cell responses to AZD1222 COVID-19 vaccine. The assay was immunoSEQ multiplex PCR, and TCRdb's table has in-frame clones only and misses some. In the table there are 100,000 or so clones, roughly 84% of which are singletons. Source: peripheral blood, taken on day 0 of AZD1222 vaccination. These receptors came from an adult in good health.

This chain links TRBV9 with TRBJ1-3, with TRBD1 identical over 7 bases. The V segment lost 4 bases and the J segment 4 bases; nucleotides outside the gene matches: 11. The V gene's germline CDR1 is SGDLS and CDR2 YYNGEE. This CDR3 is 16 amino acids long. CDR3 sequence: CASSPEGGRVGNTIYF. The CDR3 region has the DNA TGTGCCAGCAGCCCCGAAGGGGGCAGGGTGGGAAACACCATATATTTT.

J is TRBJ1-6 and V is TRBV28; unclear D gene. Germline CDR1 reads MDHEN; CDR2 reads SYDVKM. V shed 6 bases and J shed 9 bases, with 12 bases lying between them. The CDR3 length is 13 residues. CDR3 coding DNA: TGTGCCAGCAGCCAAATGGGGTCTTCACCCCTCCACTTT. Amino acids: CASSQMGSSPLHF.

The chain uses TRBV5-8 and TRBJ2-5; TRBD1 might be the D (6 bases). The CDR3 runs 15 residues. CDR1 and CDR2 from the germline V gene are SGHTS and YDEGEE. Trimming removed 4 bases at V and 5 bases at J, with 18 bases between. The CDR3 DNA follows: TGTGCCAGCAGCCTGCGGTTGGGTACAGGGGAGACCCAGTACTTC. Translation gives CASSLRLGTGETQYF.

This clone was observed a handful of times. V usage is TRBV30 and J usage is TRBJ1-2, with a possible D match to TRBD1 (5 bases). V lost 1 base to trimming and J lost 3 bases, with 9 bases between them. This CDR3 is built from 13 residues. Germline CDR1 and CDR2: GTSNPN and SVGIG (reference sequence). The CDR3 DNA sequence: TGTGCCTGGAGTGGGGGCAGGGACTATGGCTACACCTTC. It translates to CAWSGGRDYGYTF.

The chain uses TRBV6-2 or TRBV6-3 and TRBJ2-3; D ambiguous. This CDR3 region has 14 residues. The V gene's germline CDR1 is MNHEY and CDR2 SVGEGT. Trimming took 6 bases from V and 4 from J, leaving 14 bases between them. CDR3 nucleotide sequence: TGTGCCAGCAGCTCCGGGTACCAGGCAGATACGCAGTATTTT. Residues: CASSSGYQADTQYF.

This chain links TRBV9 with TRBJ1-4; 9 bases match TRBD1. The trim removed 4 bases at V and 5 bases at J, leaving 3 bases unmatched. Germline V gene sequence: CDR1 SGDLS, CDR2 YYNGEE. This CDR3 has 14 residues. Here the CDR3 DNA reads TGTGCCAGCAGCCTGGGACAGGGAAATGAAAAACTGTTTTTT. Protein sequence: CASSLGQGNEKLFF.

This sequence joins TRBV7-9 and TRBJ2-1, with D maybe TRBD2 (5 bases). Germline V gene data show CDR1 as SEHNR and CDR2 as FQNEAQ (reference sequence). V was cut by 5 bases and J by 0 bases, with 14 bases left in between. This CDR3 has 16 residues. The CDR3: CASSASGGRSYNEQFF. Written as DNA, the CDR3 is TGTGCCAGCAGCGCCTCCGGAGGACGCTCCTACAATGAGCAGTTCTTC.

J is TRBJ1-1 and V is TRBV2; the match to TRBD1 covers 8 bases. CDR3 length: 14 residues. V was pared by 6 bases and J by 5 bases, with 8 bases of the junction left unmatched. CDR1 SNHLY and CDR2 FYNNEI come from the germline V gene. The CDR3 sequence: CASRTHRGGTEAFF. The CDR3 coding sequence is TGTGCCAGCAGAACACACAGGGGGGGGACTGAAGCTTTCTTT.

The rearrangement links TRBV21-1 to TRBJ2-7; the table's D call, TRBD2, was not checked against the DNA. TRBV21-1 represents a pseudogene. The CDR3 contains 14 residues. CDR3 coding DNA: TGTGCCAGAGTACTAGCGGGGGGGTTCTACGAGCAGTACTTC. As protein: CARVLAGGFYEQYF.

The sample holds one count of this clone. This sequence joins TRBV7-2 and TRBJ1-1; no definite D call. Germline V lookup: CDR1 SGHTA, CDR2 FQGNSA. The germline V and J ends were trimmed by 6 bases and 4 bases, with 6 bases remaining between them. This CDR3 region has 11 residues. The CDR3 nucleotides are TGTGCCAGCAGACAAAGCACTGAAGCTTTCTTT. Its protein product is CASRQSTEAFF.

The V and J genes are TRBV28 and TRBJ1-1; D call uncertain. Trimming removed 1 base at V and 2 bases at J, with 11 bases between. Germline assignment: CDR1 MDHEN and CDR2 SYDVKM. The CDR3 covers 15 residues. CDR3 bases: TGTGCCAGCAGTTTATTAACTGCCAGCAACACTGAAGCTTTCTTT. The encoded protein is CASSLLTASNTEAFF. The full variable domain, rest sourced from reference TRBV28 and TRBJ1-1, is DVKVTQSSRYLVKRTGEKVFLECVQDMDHENMFWYRQDPGLGLRLIYFSYDVKMKEKGDIPEGYSVSREKKERFSLILESASTNQTSMYLCASSLLTASNTEAFFGQGTRLTVV.

This chain connects TRBV4-3 to TRBJ2-5; tentatively, D is TRBD2 (7 bases). The CDR3 has 15 residues. Trimming left V 3 bases short and J 5 bases short, with 16 bases between. Germline assignment: CDR1 LGHNA and CDR2 YSLEER. The CDR3 DNA reads TGCGCCAGCAGCCAGGCTCCCGGGGGGCTGGAGACCCAGTACTTC. Its protein product is CASSQAPGGLETQYF.

The chain links TRBV15 to TRBJ2-2; D tentatively fits TRBD1 or TRBD2 (6 bases each). Germline lookup yields CDR1 LNHNV and CDR2 YYDKDF (reference sequence). Trimming took 3 bases from V and 9 from J, leaving 14 bases between them. The CDR3 spans 14 residues. This CDR3 is CATSSPGGLRELFF. As DNA, the CDR3 is TGTGCCACCAGCAGCCCTGGGGGGCTACGGGAGCTGTTTTTT.

The CDR3 DNA sequence: TGTGCCAGCAGCCGAGGACAGCGAGGACAAGAGACCCAGTACTTC. It yields the protein CASSRGQRGQETQYF. The chain is built from TRBV5-8 and TRBJ2-5, with a possible D match to TRBD1 (6 bases). Germline V lookup: CDR1 SGHTS, CDR2 YDEGEE. The ends were cut back, 4 bases at V and 2 bases at J, with 15 bases in the middle. This CDR3 is built from 15 residues. Full variable domain (missing parts from reference TRBV5-8 and TRBJ2-5): EAGVTQSPTHLIKTRGQQATLRCSPISGHTSVYWYQQALGLGLQFLLWYDEGEERNRGNFPPRFSGRQFPNYSSELNVNALELEDSALYLCASSRGQRGQETQYFGPGTRLLVL.

This clone appeared a single time. V and J are TRBV6-5 and TRBJ1-1; 7 bases align to TRBD1. Germline CDR1 is MNHEY and CDR2 is SVGAGI. V trimming: 5 bases; J trimming: 0 bases; junction bases outside the gene matches: 3. The CDR3 spans 14 residues. The CDR3 protein is CASSRTGMNTEAFF. The CDR3 DNA reads as TGTGCCAGCAGTCGGACAGGCATGAACACTGAAGCTTTCTTT.

V and J are TRBV5-5 and TRBJ1-1; D is possibly TRBD1 (5 bases). The CDR3 extends over 14 amino acids. The germline CDR1 and CDR2 sequences are SGHKS and YYEKEE (reference sequence). V lost 4 bases and J lost 0, with 10 bases in between. The CDR3 spells CASSGHIMNTEAFF. In DNA form, the CDR3 reads TGTGCCAGCAGCGGACACATCATGAACACTGAAGCTTTCTTT.

Of note for this clone: Germline is not matched at one junction end, which may reflect a read error. The chain links TRBV11-2 to TRBJ2-7, with 7 nucleotides matching TRBD1. From germline, CDR1 is SGHAT and CDR2 FQNNGV. The CDR3 covers 12 residues. This CDR3 reads CASSLDLGRGNF. The CDR3 coding sequence is TGTGCCAGCAGCTTAGATCTCGGCAGGGGGAACTTC.

V is TRBV13 and J is TRBJ2-5, with 14 bases lining up with TRBD2. V lost 2 bases to trimming and J lost 2 bases; unmatched junction nucleotides: 4. Germline CDR1 is PRHDT and CDR2 is FYEKMQ (reference sequence). This CDR3 spans 17 amino acids. For the CDR3, the DNA is TGTGCCAGCAGCTTAAAGGGACTAGCGGGGGCGCAAGAGACCCAGTACTTC. Its translation: CASSLKGLAGAQETQYF.

The chain carries TRBV3-1 (or the pseudogene TRBV3-2) and TRBJ1-2; D is possibly TRBD1 (5 bases). Germline V gives CDR1 LGHDT, CDR2 YNNKEL (reference sequence). V was pared by 7 bases and J by 3 bases, with 12 bases between. The CDR3 sequence is 13 residues long. The CDR3 reads CASTAGRDYGYTF. The CDR3 nucleotides read TGTGCCAGCACCGCAGGGCGTGACTATGGCTACACCTTC.

The gene calls are TRBV28 and TRBJ2-5, with 8 bases matching TRBD2. V lost 3 bases to trimming and J lost 5 bases; unmatched junction nucleotides: 11. The V gene's germline CDR1 is MDHEN and CDR2 SYDVKM. The CDR3 covers 16 residues. CDR3 nucleotide sequence: TGTGCCAGCAGTTTTCTTGGACAAGCGGGGGTGGAGACCCAGTACTTC. It is translated as CASSFLGQAGVETQYF.

The chain joins TRBV9 to TRBJ2-3, with D possibly being TRBD2 (6 bases). This CDR3 region has 12 residues. Germline CDR1 is SGDLS and CDR2 is YYNGEE. V lost 7 bases and J lost 3, with 9 bases in between. The CDR3 DNA is TGTGCCAGCGGGGGGTGGACAGATACGCAGTATTTT. Translating gives CASGGWTDTQYF.

J is TRBJ1-2 and V is TRBV25-1; unclear D gene. The CDR3 is 16 residues long. V was shortened by 6 bases and J by 0 bases, with 17 bases between the two germline ends. Germline values: CDR1 MGHDK, CDR2 SYGVNS. In DNA, the CDR3 is TGTGCCAGCAGAGCAGAGACGAGCCCAACTAACTATGGCTACACCTTC. It specifies CASRAETSPTNYGYTF.

The V gene is TRBV7-9, the J gene TRBJ1-3; no reliable D call. Per the germline V gene, CDR1 is SEHNR and CDR2 is FQNEAQ (reference sequence). This CDR3 contains 16 residues. V lost 3 bases, J lost 3 bases, and 15 bases lay in between. The CDR3 DNA reads as TGTGCCAGCAGCTTGGGTACAGCTATATATGGAAACACCATATATTTT. It codes for CASSLGTAIYGNTIYF. The complete variable domain, with remaining parts taken from reference TRBV7-9 and TRBJ1-3, reads DTGVSQNPRHKITKRGQNVTFRCDPISEHNRLYWYRQTLGQGPEFLTYFQNEAQLEKSRLLSDRFSAERPKGSFSTLEIQRTEQGDSAMYLCASSLGTAIYGNTIYFGEGSWLTVV.

V and J are TRBV30 and TRBJ1-3; D call uncertain. This CDR3 region has 19 residues. Per germline, CDR1 GTSNPN and CDR2 SVGIG (reference sequence). Trimming removed 0 bases from V and 0 bases from J, with 21 bases in between. The CDR3 reads CAWSVFFLTQHISGNTIYF. Written as DNA, the CDR3 is TGTGCCTGGAGTGTATTCTTTTTGACCCAGCACATCTCTGGAAACACCATATATTTT.

This chain uses TRBV3-1 (or the pseudogene TRBV3-2) with TRBJ1-2, with D perhaps matching TRBD1 (6 bases). The ends were cut back, 0 bases at V and 3 bases at J, with 14 bases in the middle. CDR1 LGHDT and CDR2 YNNKEL come from the germline V gene (reference sequence). CDR3 size: 16 residues. The CDR3 region is CASSQDSGGRDYGYTF. The CDR3 DNA reads TGTGCCAGCAGCCAAGATAGCGGGGGGCGGGACTATGGCTACACCTTC.

The rearrangement uses TRBV6-2 or TRBV6-3 and TRBJ2-7; no reliable D call. Trimming took off 4 bases at V and 7 bases at J, with 14 bases between the two ends. The CDR3 loop spans 13 amino acids. Germline loops: CDR1 MNHEY, CDR2 SVGEGT. CDR3 sequence: CASSLGEPGEQYF. CDR3 DNA sequence: TGTGCCAGCAGTTTAGGAGAGCCCGGGGAGCAGTACTTC.

The chain links TRBV7-9 to TRBJ2-4, with D perhaps TRBD2 (5 bases). The CDR3 spans 15 residues. The germline V gene has CDR1 SEHNR and CDR2 FQNEAQ (reference sequence). V shed 5 bases and J shed 2 bases, with 13 bases lying between them. This CDR3 reads CASSPLLASKNIQYF. CDR3 sequence (DNA): TGTGCCAGCAGCCCCCTCCTAGCCTCCAAAAACATTCAGTACTTC.

This clone was picked up one time. This chain uses TRBV5-6 with TRBJ1-6; D might be TRBD1 (6 bases). The CDR3 contains 14 residues. CDR1 and CDR2 (germline): SGHDT, YYEEEE. V was clipped by 4 bases and J by 6 bases, with 11 bases between them. The DNA for the CDR3 is TGTGCCAGCAGCGCGGGACACCTTAATTCACCCCTCCACTTT. It translates to CASSAGHLNSPLHF.

The rearrangement links TRBV9 to TRBJ2-3; 8 bases line up with TRBD2. After removal of 2 bases from V and 0 bases from J, the junction contained 8 bases not matched to a gene. Germline assignment: CDR1 SGDLS and CDR2 YYNGEE. The CDR3 loop spans 17 amino acids. The chain's CDR3 is CASSVLAGGVSTDTQYF. CDR3 bases: TGTGCCAGCAGCGTTCTGGCGGGGGGCGTTAGCACAGATACGCAGTATTTT.